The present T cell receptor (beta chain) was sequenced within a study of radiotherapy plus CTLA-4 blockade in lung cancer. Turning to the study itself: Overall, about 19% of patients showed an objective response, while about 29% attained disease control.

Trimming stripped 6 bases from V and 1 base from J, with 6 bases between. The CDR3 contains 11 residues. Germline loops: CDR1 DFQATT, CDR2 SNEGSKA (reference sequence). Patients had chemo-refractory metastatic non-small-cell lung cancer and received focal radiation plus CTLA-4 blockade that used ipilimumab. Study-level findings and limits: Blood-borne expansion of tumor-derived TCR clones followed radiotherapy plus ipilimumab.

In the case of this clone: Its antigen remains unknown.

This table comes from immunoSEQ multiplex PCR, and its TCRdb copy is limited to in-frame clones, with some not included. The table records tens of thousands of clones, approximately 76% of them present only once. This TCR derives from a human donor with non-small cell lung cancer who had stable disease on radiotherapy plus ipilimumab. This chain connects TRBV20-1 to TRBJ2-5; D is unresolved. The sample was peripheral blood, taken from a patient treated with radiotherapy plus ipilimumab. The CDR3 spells CSATLQETQYF. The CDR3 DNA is TGCAGTGCAACACTCCAAGAGACCCAGTACTTC.